This TCR beta chain appears in the sequencing data of a study of early T cells in non-severe SARS-CoV-2 infection. For the study at large: Chains were not paired, and sequencing was done on bulk RNA from unsorted whole blood.

This clonotype was counted ten times or more. Germline-derived CDR1 and CDR2 are SGHRS and YFSETQ. This CDR3 is built from 16 residues. The V end was cut by 4 bases, the J end by 6 bases, with 21 bases between. TCRdb independently ran MiXCR on the 5' RACE reads; one entry per CDR3 protein. The sample lists about 26,000 distinct CDR3 sequences; 5.1% were seen once. The V gene is TRBV5-1, the J gene TRBJ2-3; weak D call: TRBD1 (6 bases). This sequence was found in an adult who was a healthcare worker with PCR-confirmed SARS-CoV-2 infection or an uninfected control (not recorded which). Sequences were obtained from whole blood. CDR3 nucleotides: TGCGCCAGCAGCCCCGGGGCAGGGGCCCCCTCGGATACGCAGTATTTT. It translates to CASSPGAGAPSDTQYF.